This entry lists 25 T cell receptor beta chains sequenced from one sample in a study of T-cell memory formation after mild COVID-19. Each CDR3 protein gets one entry after TCRdb re-called the 5' RACE reads with MiXCR. The repertoire holds 100,000 to 140,000 distinct CDR3 sequences, with under 15% as singletons. The sample taken for sequencing was PBMCs or a T cell subset sorted from them (not recorded which). The receptors stem from a man between 18 and 29 years old who had mild COVID-19 (a few samples of this study predate the infection). Cell type and time point are not known.

The chain is built from TRBV2 and TRBJ2-2; D gene uncertain. This CDR3 contains 14 residues. The germline V and J ends were trimmed by 10 bases and 3 bases, with 15 bases remaining between them. Looked up from germline, CDR1 is SNHLY and CDR2 is FYNNEI. The CDR3 protein is CAILRPTHTGELFF. The CDR3 DNA follows: TGTGCCATCCTCCGACCGACCCACACCGGGGAGCTGTTTTTT.

The CDR3 region has the DNA TGCAGTGCTAGTGCGACAGGGGTAGGGCAGCCCCAGCATTTT. Its translation: CSASATGVGQPQHF. The chain recombines TRBV20-1 with TRBJ1-5, with 8 bases fitting TRBD1. J gave up 7 bases and V 3 bases, and 8 bases lay outside the gene matches. The germline gives CDR1 DFQATT, CDR2 SNEGSKA (reference sequence). This CDR3 has 14 residues.

The chain is built from TRBV7-3 and TRBJ2-1; 12 nucleotides line up with TRBD1. This CDR3 has 16 amino acids. Germline trimming cut 5 bases from V and 10 bases from J; bases unmatched to any gene: 12. The germline V gene has CDR1 SGHTA and CDR2 FQGTGA. The CDR3, as DNA: TGTGCCAGCAGCGCCTTCCCGGGACAGGGGGCTGAGGAGCAGTTCTTC. It is translated as CASSAFPGQGAEEQFF.

The rearrangement links TRBV11-3 to TRBJ2-7, with D perhaps TRBD1 or TRBD2 (6 bases each). Germline-derived CDR1 and CDR2 are SGHNT and YENEEA. CDR3 length: 14 residues. The V gene lost 5 bases and the J gene lost 6 bases, with 17 bases spanning the gap. Here the CDR3 reads CASSPTRRGPEQYV. CDR3 nucleotide sequence: TGTGCCAGCAGCCCAACCAGACGGGGGCCCGAGCAGTACGTC.

The table lists this clonotype with a few counts. CDR3 nucleotide sequence: TGTGCCAGCAGTCGGGGTGAGCAGTACTTC. This codes for CASSRGEQYF. This chain uses TRBV2 with TRBJ2-7; weak D call: TRBD2 (5 bases). The V and J ends lost 5 bases and 7 bases respectively, with 6 bases between them. There are 10 residues in the CDR3. Germline V CDR1 and CDR2: SNHLY, FYNNEI.

The V call is TRBV9, the J call TRBJ2-5, with 13 bases that match TRBD2. V was clipped by 2 bases and J by 9 bases; unmatched bases: 13. Germline V CDR1 and CDR2: SGDLS, YYNGEE. The CDR3 extends over 17 amino acids. CDR3 sequence reads: CASSVGLAGDSHVAQYF. The CDR3 bases are TGTGCCAGCAGCGTCGGACTAGCGGGGGACTCCCATGTGGCCCAGTACTTC.

The chain recombines TRBV4-1 with TRBJ2-2, with 10 bases that match TRBD2. Germline V lookup: CDR1 MGHRA, CDR2 YSYEKL. With 4 bases clipped from V and 5 bases from J, the junction kept 4 bases outside the gene matches. The length of the CDR3 is 15 residues. DNA for the CDR3: TGCGCCAGCAGCCCTAGACTAGCGGGTACCGGGGAGCTGTTTTTT. It codes for CASSPRLAGTGELFF.

This chain joins TRBV19 and TRBJ2-2, with D tentatively TRBD2 (5 bases). V gave up 7 bases and J gave up 6 bases, with 15 bases separating them. The CDR3 sequence is 14 residues long. Germline-derived CDR1 and CDR2 are LNHDA and SQIVND (reference sequence). CDR3 bases: TGTGCCAGTAAGGAGGCCTCCGCCGCCGGGGAGCTGTTTTTT. Translating it yields CASKEASAAGELFF.

The chain carries TRBV19 and TRBJ2-2, with D perhaps TRBD1 (6 bases). This CDR3 comprises 13 residues. CDR1 is LNHDA and CDR2 is SQIVND in the germline V gene (reference sequence). Trimming cost V 6 bases and J 1 base, with 6 bases left between them. The CDR3 coding sequence is TGTGCCAGTAGGACAGGGAACACCGGGGAGCTGTTTTTT. Translated, it gives CASRTGNTGELFF.

V gene TRBV5-1 combines with J gene TRBJ2-5; a possible D gene is TRBD1 (5 bases). This CDR3 is 13 amino acids long. V lost 3 bases to trimming and J lost 0 bases, with 6 bases between them. CDR1 and CDR2 from the germline V gene are SGHRS and YFSETQ. In DNA form, the CDR3 reads TGCGCCAGCAGCTCAGGGTACCAAGAGACCCAGTACTTC. Its protein product is CASSSGYQETQYF.

The chain links TRBV9 to TRBJ1-1, with D hard to call. Germline loops: CDR1 SGDLS, CDR2 YYNGEE. The CDR3 loop spans 13 amino acids. Trimming left V 2 bases short and J 1 base short, with 6 bases between. The CDR3 bases are TGTGCCAGCAGCGTTTGGTCGAACACTGAAGCTTTCTTT. This codes for CASSVWSNTEAFF.

In this sample, this clonotype turned up a few times. V usage is TRBV4-2 and J usage is TRBJ2-7; 9 bases map to TRBD1. Germline-derived CDR1 and CDR2 are LGHNA and YNFKEQ. V was pared by 1 base and J by 5 bases, with 6 bases of the junction left unmatched. CDR3 length equals 15 residues. The CDR3 DNA reads TGTGCCAGCAGCCAAGTCGGGACAGGGCAGAACGAGCAGTACTTC. It codes for CASSQVGTGQNEQYF.

This clonotype has more than one count but fewer than ten. The V call is TRBV7-9, the J call TRBJ1-5; no clear D. Trimming took off 1 base at V and 5 bases at J, with 15 bases between the two ends. CDR3 length: 16 amino acids. Germline CDR1 is SEHNR and CDR2 is FQNEAQ (reference sequence). The chain's CDR3 is CASSLGPARFDQPQHF. In DNA form, the CDR3 reads TGTGCCAGCAGCTTAGGTCCGGCTCGTTTCGATCAGCCCCAGCATTTT.

This clonotype came up many times. The chain joins TRBV7-6 to TRBJ2-3; no firm D call. The V gene's germline CDR1 is SGHVS and CDR2 FNYEAQ. The CDR3 is 14 amino acids. Trimming pared 1 base from V and 1 base from J, leaving 6 bases between. CDR3 sequence (DNA): TGTGCCAGCAGCTTAGGATGGGGCACAGATACGCAGTATTTT. Translated, it gives CASSLGWGTDTQYF.

Only a few counts were recorded for this clonotype. Germline is not matched at one junction end, which may reflect a read error. V is TRBV4-1 and J is TRBJ1-2, with a tentative D call TRBD1 (5 bases). The CDR3 contains 15 residues. The germline gives CDR1 MGHRA, CDR2 YSYEKL. The CDR3: CASSQDHSGNSGYTF. CDR3 bases: TGCGCCAGCAGCCAAGATCACTCAGGGAACTCTGGCTACACCTTC.

This clonotype has a handful of counts. CDR3 sequence reads: CASTPQSGEGVRANVLTF. The CDR3 DNA is TGTGCCAGCACTCCTCAATCGGGAGAAGGGGTACGTGCCAACGTCCTGACTTTC. The rearrangement joins TRBV7-6 to TRBJ2-6, with D perhaps TRBD2 (6 bases). Germline loops: CDR1 SGHVS, CDR2 FNYEAQ. The CDR3 consists of 18 residues. V was trimmed by 7 bases and J by 7 bases, leaving 26 bases between them.

There are a few counts of this clonotype. The rearrangement links TRBV5-1 to TRBJ2-1; maybe TRBD2 (5 bases). This CDR3 comprises 14 residues. The V end lost 1 base, the J end lost 0 bases, and 5 bases lay between the germline ends. Per germline, CDR1 SGHRS and CDR2 YFSETQ. Here the CDR3 DNA reads TGCGCCAGCAGCTTGCTAGCCTCCTACAATGAGCAGTTCTTC. Translated: CASSLLASYNEQFF.

V is TRBV7-2 and J is TRBJ1-1, with 7 nucleotides matching TRBD1. The CDR3 runs 14 residues. Germline values: CDR1 SGHTA, CDR2 FQGNSA. J was trimmed by 4 bases and V by 2 bases; bases with no gene match: 4. In DNA form, the CDR3 reads TGTGCCAGCAGCTTACAGGGGGTGGGCACTGAAGCTTTCTTT. Translated: CASSLQGVGTEAFF.

This clonotype was seen ten or more times. The V call is TRBV15, the J call TRBJ2-1; D is uncertain. The V gene lost 8 bases and the J gene lost 2 bases, with 13 bases spanning the gap. The germline V gene encodes CDR1 LNHNV and CDR2 YYDKDF (reference sequence). The CDR3 extends over 14 amino acids. This CDR3 is CATRLASPYNEQFF. The CDR3 DNA reads as TGTGCCACCCGACTTGCCTCGCCCTACAATGAGCAGTTCTTC.

This clonotype was seen a handful of times. V usage is TRBV29-1 and J usage is TRBJ1-1, with D possibly TRBD1 on 5 matching bases. This CDR3 spans 11 amino acids. The V end was cut by 7 bases, the J end by 2 bases, with 8 bases between. In germline, CDR1 is SQVTM, CDR2 ANQGSEA. The CDR3 bases are TGCAGCGGTACAGGAAACACTGAAGCTTTCTTT. It specifies CSGTGNTEAFF.

This clonotype came up a few times. The V call is TRBV10-2, the J call TRBJ2-5, with D perhaps matching TRBD1 or TRBD2 (5 bases each). Germline CDR1 reads WSHSY; CDR2 reads SAAADI. V was cut by 6 bases and J by 5 bases, with 16 bases left in between. CDR3 length: 14 residues. The CDR3: CASSFQRGWETQYF. As DNA, the CDR3 is TGCGCCAGCAGCTTTCAGAGGGGATGGGAGACCCAGTACTTC.

Only a few counts were recorded for this clonotype. This sequence joins TRBV10-3 and TRBJ2-1; 11 nucleotides agree with TRBD2. The CDR3 covers 19 residues. Trimming cost V 0 bases and J 8 bases; bases outside gene matches: 15. Germline values: CDR1 ENHRY, CDR2 SYGVKD. In DNA form, the CDR3 reads TGTGCCATCAGTGAGTCGCCGCTAGCGGGGGGCAGGGGTTGGCATGAGCAGTTCTTC. It codes for CAISESPLAGGRGWHEQFF.

The chain links TRBV5-5 to TRBJ1-1, with TRBD1 matching over 7 bases. This CDR3 region has 15 residues. The V gene's germline CDR1 is SGHKS and CDR2 YYEKEE (reference sequence). J gave up 1 base and V 4 bases, and 7 bases lay outside the gene matches. The CDR3 DNA is TGTGCCAGCAGCGGAACAGGGGTCGGGAACACTGAAGCTTTCTTT. Its translation is CASSGTGVGNTEAFF.

This clonotype appeared a few times. This chain connects TRBV5-5 to TRBJ2-1; TRBD1 might be the D (6 bases). There are 14 residues in the CDR3. The germline V and J ends were trimmed by 5 bases and 6 bases, with 15 bases remaining between them. From germline, CDR1 is SGHKS and CDR2 YYEKEE (reference sequence). Here the CDR3 DNA reads TGTGCCAGCAGTTCGACAGGATTAGGCAATGAGCAGTTCTTC. Its translation is CASSSTGLGNEQFF.

The genes are TRBV19 and TRBJ1-5, with D tentatively TRBD1 (6 bases). Germline V gives CDR1 LNHDA, CDR2 SQIVND (reference sequence). With 5 bases removed from V and 4 bases from J, the gap between germline ends came to 18 bases. The CDR3 is 16 residues long. The CDR3 region is CASSLSYRDRNQPQHF. In DNA form, the CDR3 reads TGTGCCAGTAGTCTTAGCTACAGGGATCGGAATCAGCCCCAGCATTTT.